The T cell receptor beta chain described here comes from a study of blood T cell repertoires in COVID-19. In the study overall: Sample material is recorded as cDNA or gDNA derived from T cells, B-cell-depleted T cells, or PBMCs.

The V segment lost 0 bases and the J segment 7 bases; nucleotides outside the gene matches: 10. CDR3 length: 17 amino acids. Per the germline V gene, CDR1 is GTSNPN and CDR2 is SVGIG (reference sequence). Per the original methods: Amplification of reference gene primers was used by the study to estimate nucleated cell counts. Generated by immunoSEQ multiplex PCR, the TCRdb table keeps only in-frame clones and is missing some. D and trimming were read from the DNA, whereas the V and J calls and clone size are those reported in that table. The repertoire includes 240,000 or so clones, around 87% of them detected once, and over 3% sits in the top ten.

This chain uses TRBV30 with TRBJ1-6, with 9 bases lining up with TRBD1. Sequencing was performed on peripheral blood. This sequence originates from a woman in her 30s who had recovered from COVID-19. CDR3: CAWSVGGQGLLNSPLHF. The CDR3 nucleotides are TGTGCCTGGAGTGTTGGGGGACAGGGCCTCCTCAATTCACCCCTCCACTTT.